This T cell receptor beta chain is drawn from a study of blood T cells in healthy people across ages. With a J-beta primer mix and a sample-barcoded 5' primer, a second PCR ran about 6 to 11 cycles. MiXCR, applied by TCRdb to the 5' RACE reads, yields one record per CDR3 protein. The sample has 700,000 to 900,000 distinct CDR3 sequences, about 53% seen once. Germline CDR1 MNHEY, CDR2 SVGAGI. V was clipped by 3 bases and J by 6 bases; unmatched bases: 14. The length of the CDR3 is 17 residues. Source material: blood. This TCR came from a man older than 75 in good health. The V and J genes are TRBV6-5 and TRBJ1-2; TRBD1 aligns across 9 bases. CDR3 in DNA: TGTGCCAGCAGTTATTCCGGGACAGGGAGGAGATCGGATGGCTACACCTTC. Its protein is CASSYSGTGRRSDGYTF.